A selection of T cell receptor beta chains follows, all from one sample in a study of shared clonotypes between healthy human individuals. Clones were read by immunoSEQ multiplex PCR, and TCRdb kept only the in-frame ones, dropping some. The profile shows approximately 980,000 clones, 70% to 85% of them singletons. Sequenced material: memory CD4+ T cells sorted from blood. The source is a man aged 18 to 29 in good health. CDR3s include the opening cysteine and the closing phenylalanine or tryptophan. The D gene is left open where the match is weak. Only some rows state a clone size, as once, few, many or a class for expanded clones.

d_gene: .
abundance: .
v_gene: TRBV5-4
j_gene: TRBJ2-7
len: 14
CDR3nt: TGTGCCAGCAGCTTTGCCCCTGTGGAGGGCGAGCAGTACTTC
CDR3aa: CASSFAPVEGEQYF

d_gene: .
abundance: .
v_gene: TRBV29-1
j_gene: TRBJ1-2
len: 14
CDR3nt: TGCAGCGTTGAAGGGCACCAATCTAACTATGGCTACACCTTC
CDR3aa: CSVEGHQSNYGYTF

d_gene: .
abundance: .
v_gene: TRBV5-1
j_gene: TRBJ1-1
len: 14
CDR3nt: TGCGCCAGCAGCTTGGGCGGGACATACACTGAAGCTTTCTTT
CDR3aa: CASSLGGTYTEAFF

d_gene: .
abundance: .
v_gene: TRBV2
j_gene: TRBJ1-1
len: 12
CDR3nt: TGTGCCAGCAGGGGACTCGAAACTGAAGCTTTCTTT
CDR3aa: CASRGLETEAFF

d_gene: TRBD2
abundance: .
v_gene: TRBV4-3
j_gene: TRBJ2-1
len: 16
CDR3nt: TGCGCCAGCAGCGTACGGGGGGGACCGACCTACAATGAGCAGTTCTTC
CDR3aa: CASSVRGGPTYNEQFF

d_gene: .
abundance: .
v_gene: TRBV29-1
j_gene: TRBJ2-2
len: 12
CDR3nt: TGCCGCCCGCGGGAGAACACCGGGGAGCTGTTTTTT
CDR3aa: CRPRENTGELFF

d_gene: TRBD1
abundance: .
v_gene: TRBV4-3
j_gene: TRBJ1-2
len: 14
CDR3nt: TGCGCCAGCAGCCGGACAGGGGGCGATGCGGCCTACACCTTC
CDR3aa: CASSRTGGDAAYTF

d_gene: TRBD2
abundance: many
v_gene: TRBV11-2
j_gene: TRBJ2-3
len: 16
CDR3nt: TGTGCCAGCAGCTGGACGGCGGGAGGGCCGAGATATACGCAGTATTTT
CDR3aa: CASSWTAGGPRYTQYF

d_gene: .
abundance: once
v_gene: TRBV27
j_gene: TRBJ2-1
len: 16
CDR3nt: TGTGCCAGCAGTCATCGACAAACTGGGGGGTACAATGAGCAGTTCTTC
CDR3aa: CASSHRQTGGYNEQFF

d_gene: TRBD1
abundance: .
v_gene: TRBV7-2
j_gene: TRBJ1-5
len: 15
CDR3nt: TGTGCCAGCAGCCTCGGACAGGGAAGCAATCAGCCCCAGCATTTT
CDR3aa: CASSLGQGSNQPQHF

d_gene: TRBD1
abundance: .
v_gene: TRBV5-4
j_gene: TRBJ1-2
len: 18
CDR3nt: TGTGCCAGCAGCTTGGCGTTGGCAGGGGGCGCGGGAGACTATGGCTACACCTTC
CDR3aa: CASSLALAGGAGDYGYTF

d_gene: TRBD1
abundance: .
v_gene: TRBV27
j_gene: TRBJ1-1
len: 16
CDR3nt: TGTGCCAGCAGTTTATATCCCCGACAGGGCGACACTGAAGCTTTCTTT
CDR3aa: CASSLYPRQGDTEAFF

d_gene: .
abundance: .
v_gene: TRBV29-1
j_gene: TRBJ1-2
len: 12
CDR3nt: TGCAGCGTTGAAGGTACGAACTATGGCTACACCTTC
CDR3aa: CSVEGTNYGYTF

d_gene: TRBD2
abundance: .
v_gene: TRBV6-1
j_gene: TRBJ2-5
len: 17
CDR3nt: TGTGCCAGCAGTGAAATGGGACTAGCGGGAGTCATAGAGACCCAGTACTTC
CDR3aa: CASSEMGLAGVIETQYF

d_gene: .
abundance: .
v_gene: TRBV11-2
j_gene: TRBJ1-2
len: 15
CDR3nt: TGTGCCAGCAGCCTCGGGGAGGGACCCTGGAGAGGCTACACCTTC
CDR3aa: CASSLGEGPWRGYTF

d_gene: .
abundance: .
v_gene: TRBV6-1
j_gene: TRBJ2-1
len: 11
CDR3nt: TGTGCCAGCAGTGAATATAGTGAGCAGTTCTTC
CDR3aa: CASSEYSEQFF

d_gene: .
abundance: once
v_gene: TRBV10-3
j_gene: TRBJ2-5
len: 12
CDR3nt: TGTGCCATCAGTCCGGACGGAGAGACCCAGTACTTC
CDR3aa: CAISPDGETQYF

d_gene: TRBD1
abundance: .
v_gene: TRBV6-6
j_gene: TRBJ1-1
len: 14
CDR3nt: TGTGCCAGCAGTTACGACAGGGGTCTCACTGAAGCTTTCTTT
CDR3aa: CASSYDRGLTEAFF

d_gene: .
abundance: .
v_gene: TRBV10-1
j_gene: TRBJ2-2
len: 15
CDR3nt: TGCGCCAGCAGTGATAGCAGGGTTGGGTCCGGGGAGCTGTTTTTT
CDR3aa: CASSDSRVGSGELFF

d_gene: .
abundance: .
v_gene: TRBV6-6
j_gene: TRBJ1-1
len: 12
CDR3nt: TGTGCCAGCAGGCCCGGGGGAGCTGAAGCTTTCTTT
CDR3aa: CASRPGGAEAFF

d_gene: .
abundance: .
v_gene: TRBV19
j_gene: TRBJ1-2
len: 14
CDR3nt: TGTGCCAGTACCCCGTCGGAGCAGATCTATGGCTACACCTTC
CDR3aa: CASTPSEQIYGYTF

d_gene: .
abundance: .
v_gene: TRBV19
j_gene: TRBJ1-5
len: 14
CDR3nt: TGTGCCAGTAAGGGTAGACCGGAATTTCAGCCCCAGCATTTT
CDR3aa: CASKGRPEFQPQHF

d_gene: .
abundance: .
v_gene: TRBV28
j_gene: TRBJ2-5
len: 13
CDR3nt: TGTGCCAGCAAGGGCCCCAGCGGCGAGACCCAGTACTTC
CDR3aa: CASKGPSGETQYF

d_gene: TRBD1
abundance: .
v_gene: TRBV6-1
j_gene: TRBJ2-5
len: 15
CDR3nt: TGTGCCAGCAGTGGGACAGGGGGGACGAAAGAGACCCAGTACTTC
CDR3aa: CASSGTGGTKETQYF

d_gene: .
abundance: .
v_gene: TRBV5-4
j_gene: TRBJ2-3
len: 15
CDR3nt: TGTGCCAGCAGACCGCCGGGACCGATCACAGATACGCAGTATTTT
CDR3aa: CASRPPGPITDTQYF

d_gene: .
abundance: .
v_gene: TRBV6-1
j_gene: TRBJ2-7
len: 14
CDR3nt: TGTGCCAGCACACCAGGGGTTCCCTCCTACGAGCAGTACTTC
CDR3aa: CASTPGVPSYEQYF

d_gene: TRBD2
abundance: .
v_gene: TRBV9
j_gene: TRBJ2-7
len: 14
CDR3nt: TGTGCCAGCAGCGTAGAGCCAGCGGGAGCCGAGCAGTACTTC
CDR3aa: CASSVEPAGAEQYF

d_gene: TRBD1
abundance: .
v_gene: TRBV4-1
j_gene: TRBJ2-2
len: 16
CDR3nt: TGCGCCAGCGCTAGTAGGACAACAGGGGTGGCCGGGGAGCTGTTTTTT
CDR3aa: CASASRTTGVAGELFF

d_gene: .
abundance: .
v_gene: TRBV5-4
j_gene: TRBJ2-7
len: 16
CDR3nt: TGTGCCAGCAGCCGAAGTGGGGGTGTTAAGGACTACGAGCAGTACTTC
CDR3aa: CASSRSGGVKDYEQYF

d_gene: TRBD1
abundance: .
v_gene: TRBV28
j_gene: TRBJ2-7
len: 16
CDR3nt: TGTGCCAGCAGTGGTCCCTCCGGGACAGGGACCTACGAGCAGTACTTC
CDR3aa: CASSGPSGTGTYEQYF

d_gene: TRBD2
abundance: few
v_gene: TRBV10-3
j_gene: TRBJ2-3
len: 18
CDR3nt: TGTGCCATCAGTGAGTCCCCTCACGCGGGGGGGCCGACAGATACGCAGTATTTT
CDR3aa: CAISESPHAGGPTDTQYF

d_gene: TRBD1
abundance: .
v_gene: TRBV10-3
j_gene: TRBJ2-1
len: 16
CDR3nt: TGTGCCATCAGTACTGGACAGGGGGACTCCTACAATGAGCAGTTCTTC
CDR3aa: CAISTGQGDSYNEQFF

d_gene: .
abundance: once
v_gene: TRBV6-5
j_gene: TRBJ1-1
len: 15
CDR3nt: TGTGCCAGCAGTTACCCGGGACAACCGAACACTGAAGCTTTCTTT
CDR3aa: CASSYPGQPNTEAFF

d_gene: .
abundance: once
v_gene: TRBV28
j_gene: TRBJ2-1
len: 14
CDR3nt: TGTGCCAGCACGACAGTCCGACGTAAAAATGAGCAGTTCTTC
CDR3aa: CASTTVRRKNEQFF

d_gene: .
abundance: .
v_gene: TRBV18
j_gene: TRBJ1-1
len: 14
CDR3nt: TGTGCCAGCTCCCACAGGGATAGGGACACTGAAGCTTTCTTT
CDR3aa: CASSHRDRDTEAFF

d_gene: .
abundance: .
v_gene: TRBV6-5
j_gene: TRBJ2-1
len: 16
CDR3nt: TGTGCCAGCAATTACAGGCTCCTGAGCTCCTACAATGAGCAGTTCTTC
CDR3aa: CASNYRLLSSYNEQFF

d_gene: TRBD2
abundance: once
v_gene: TRBV7-2
j_gene: TRBJ2-5
len: 16
CDR3nt: TGTGCCAGCAGCTTACTAAGCGGGAGGGCCCAAGAGACCCAGTACTTC
CDR3aa: CASSLLSGRAQETQYF

d_gene: .
abundance: .
v_gene: TRBV7-9
j_gene: TRBJ1-5
len: 15
CDR3nt: TGTGCCAGCAGCTTAGGCAGGGGAGCTTACCAGCCCCAGCATTTT
CDR3aa: CASSLGRGAYQPQHF

d_gene: .
abundance: .
v_gene: TRBV29-1
j_gene: TRBJ1-3
len: 14
CDR3nt: TGCAGCGCCCAAACAGGGAATGTGGGAAACACCATATATTTT
CDR3aa: CSAQTGNVGNTIYF

d_gene: TRBD2
abundance: .
v_gene: TRBV30
j_gene: TRBJ2-1
len: 15
CDR3nt: TGTGCCTGGAGTGTACGGGGGAGGGTTGATAATGAGCAGTTCTTC
CDR3aa: CAWSVRGRVDNEQFF

d_gene: .
abundance: .
v_gene: TRBV18
j_gene: TRBJ2-4
len: 15
CDR3nt: TGTGCCAGCGCGGATCTAGGGGCTGCTAAAAACATTCAGTACTTC
CDR3aa: CASADLGAAKNIQYF

d_gene: .
abundance: .
v_gene: TRBV28
j_gene: TRBJ1-2
len: 15
CDR3nt: TGTGCCAGCAGCTTACCCGGTACCTCCCACTATGGCTACACCTTC
CDR3aa: CASSLPGTSHYGYTF

d_gene: .
abundance: few
v_gene: TRBV6-5
j_gene: TRBJ1-2
len: 12
CDR3nt: TGTGCCAGCAGCCCTAACAGCTATGGCTACACCTTC
CDR3aa: CASSPNSYGYTF

d_gene: .
abundance: few
v_gene: TRBV2
j_gene: TRBJ1-2
len: 12
CDR3nt: TGTGCCAGCAGTATCCTTGGCTATGGCTACACCTTC
CDR3aa: CASSILGYGYTF

d_gene: TRBD1
abundance: .
v_gene: TRBV5-4
j_gene: TRBJ2-7
len: 14
CDR3nt: TGTGCCAGCAGCTGGGACAGGTACTCCTACGAGCAGTACTTC
CDR3aa: CASSWDRYSYEQYF

d_gene: .
abundance: many
v_gene: TRBV5-6
j_gene: TRBJ1-2
len: 15
CDR3nt: TGTGCCAGCAGCGACGGTGGGCTGATTAACTATGGCTACACCTTC
CDR3aa: CASSDGGLINYGYTF

d_gene: .
abundance: .
v_gene: TRBV7-6
j_gene: TRBJ1-4
len: 16
CDR3nt: TGTGCCAGCAGCTTAGGGATCGGAGGAGCCGGTGAAAAACTGTTTTTT
CDR3aa: CASSLGIGGAGEKLFF

d_gene: .
abundance: .
v_gene: TRBV21-1
j_gene: TRBJ2-5
len: 15
CDR3nt: TGTGCCAGCAGCACCCGACAGGGCGCGCCAGAGACCCAGTACTTC
CDR3aa: CASSTRQGAPETQYF

d_gene: .
abundance: .
v_gene: TRBV7-8
j_gene: TRBJ2-7
len: 15
CDR3nt: TGTGCCAGCAGCTCACCCCTTAGGGGACGCTACGAGCAGTACTTC
CDR3aa: CASSSPLRGRYEQYF

d_gene: .
abundance: once
v_gene: TRBV7-9
j_gene: TRBJ2-7
len: 12
CDR3nt: TGTGCCAGCAGCTTGCTCATGGGGGAGCAGTACTTC
CDR3aa: CASSLLMGEQYF

d_gene: .
abundance: .
v_gene: TRBV19
j_gene: TRBJ1-2
len: 13
CDR3nt: TGTGCCAGTAGTATTCGGGGGAACTATGGCTACACCTTC
CDR3aa: CASSIRGNYGYTF

d_gene: .
abundance: .
v_gene: TRBV28
j_gene: TRBJ2-6
len: 14
CDR3nt: TGTGCCAGCGTTAAGTACTCTGGGGCCAACGTCCTGACTTTC
CDR3aa: CASVKYSGANVLTF

d_gene: .
abundance: .
v_gene: TRBV5-5
j_gene: TRBJ2-5
len: 13
CDR3nt: TGTGCCAGCAGCTTGCCGGGGGCTGAGACCCAGTACTTC
CDR3aa: CASSLPGAETQYF

d_gene: .
abundance: .
v_gene: TRBV6-1
j_gene: TRBJ2-1
len: 14
CDR3nt: TGTGCCAGCAGTGAATTGGGGATATACAATGAGCAGTTCTTC
CDR3aa: CASSELGIYNEQFF

d_gene: .
abundance: .
v_gene: TRBV7-9
j_gene: TRBJ1-6
len: 14
CDR3nt: TGTGCCAGCAGCTTAGCCAGCGCCAATTCACCCCTCCACTTT
CDR3aa: CASSLASANSPLHF

d_gene: .
abundance: .
v_gene: TRBV20-1
j_gene: TRBJ2-1
len: 11
CDR3nt: TGCAGTGCTAGTATGGACACGGAGCAGTTCTTC
CDR3aa: CSASMDTEQFF

d_gene: .
abundance: .
v_gene: TRBV19
j_gene: TRBJ1-6
len: 16
CDR3nt: TGTGCCAGTAGTATATTTGGCTCACAGGGAAATTCACCCCTCCACTTT
CDR3aa: CASSIFGSQGNSPLHF